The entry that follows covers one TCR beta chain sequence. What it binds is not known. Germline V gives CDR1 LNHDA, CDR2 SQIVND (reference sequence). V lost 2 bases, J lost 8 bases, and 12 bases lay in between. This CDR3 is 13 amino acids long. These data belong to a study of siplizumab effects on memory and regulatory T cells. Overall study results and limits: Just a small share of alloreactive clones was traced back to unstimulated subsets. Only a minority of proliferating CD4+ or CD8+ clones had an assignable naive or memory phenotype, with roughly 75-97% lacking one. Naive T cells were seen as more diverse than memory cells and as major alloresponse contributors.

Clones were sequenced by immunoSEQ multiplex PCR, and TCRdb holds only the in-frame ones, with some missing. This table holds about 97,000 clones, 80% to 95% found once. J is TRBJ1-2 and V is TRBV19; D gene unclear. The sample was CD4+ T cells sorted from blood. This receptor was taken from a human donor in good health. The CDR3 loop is CASSILRDLGYTF. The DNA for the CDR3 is TGTGCCAGTAGTATACTCCGAGACTTGGGCTACACCTTC.